These 3 T cell receptor beta chains were sequenced from one sample in a study of shared clonotypes between healthy human individuals. Repertoires were generated with immunoSEQ multiplex PCR, while TCRdb's copy carries only in-frame clones and drops some. This table holds hundreds of thousands of clones, nearly 97% found once. Positive CCR7 selection of CD45RO-negative cells yielded the naive CD8 cells, and terminally differentiated effector memory CD45RA+ cells were excluded. What was sequenced was naive CD8+ T cells sorted from blood. The receptors here all came from a woman younger than 45 in good health.

The V call is TRBV27, the J call TRBJ2-1; D not resolved. The V gene's germline CDR1 is MNHEY and CDR2 SMNVEV (reference sequence). This CDR3 region has 13 residues. V gave up 3 bases and J gave up 8 bases, with 11 bases separating them. CDR3 sequence reads: CASSFLGNDEQFF. As DNA, the CDR3 is TGTGCCAGCAGTTTCTTAGGGAATGATGAGCAGTTCTTC.

The rearrangement joins TRBV27 to TRBJ2-7; tentatively, D is TRBD1 or TRBD2 (5 bases each). CDR3 size: 16 residues. Germline CDR1 reads MNHEY; CDR2 reads SMNVEV (reference sequence). Trimming took 5 bases from V and 1 from J, leaving 18 bases between them. CDR3 nucleotide sequence: TGTGCCAGCAGTATAAGTGCCGGGACGAAGTCCTACGAGCAGTACTTC. Protein: CASSISAGTKSYEQYF.

The V call is TRBV13, the J call TRBJ2-5; 9 bases match TRBD1. The J call could be wrong; TRBJ2-7 is a better fit for the DNA end. The CDR3 has 14 amino acids. CDR1 and CDR2 (germline): PRHDT, FYEKMQ (reference sequence). CDR3: CASSARTGEYEQYF. CDR3 sequence (DNA): TGTGCCAGCAGCGCCCGGACAGGGGAGTACGAGCAGTACTTC.